This T cell receptor beta chain was recorded in a study of T cell repertoires in cytomegalovirus infection. At the level of the study: CMV epitopes used comprised recently identified HLA-C-restricted ones and well-studied HLA-B-restricted ones. Study conclusions and caveats: HLA-C-restricted CMV clonotypes gave the most frequent clonotype in two of eight donors.

TCRdb reprocessed the reads via MiXCR and lists one record per CDR3 protein. The sample comprises 650,000 to 900,000 distinct CDR3 sequences, around a third of which are singletons, and under 15% rests with the top ten. Germline CDR1 and CDR2: MDHEN and SYDVKM. V lost 5 bases to trimming and J lost 7 bases, with 8 bases between them. The CDR3 loop spans 11 amino acids. As concerns this clonotype: Its antigen is still unknown.

This specimen was cultured CD8+ T cells from PBMCs, taken from culture after CMV antigen stimulation. This chain joins TRBV28 and TRBJ1-1; D gene ambiguous. This receptor was identified in a human donor in good health (CMV status not recorded). Some clones in this sample may be carry-over from other donors' samples. The DNA for the CDR3 is TGTGCCAGCAGTGCCGGAAATGAAGCTTTCTTT. Residues: CASSAGNEAFF.